These T cell receptor beta chains were read from a single sample in a study of cytomegalovirus exposure and HLA in healthy donors. This table comes from immunoSEQ multiplex PCR, and its TCRdb copy is limited to in-frame clones, with some not included. This sample has approximately 110,000 clones, with 65% to 80% found just once. The source material was PBMCs. Every receptor here comes from a male donor in good health and CMV-seronegative. CDR3s include the opening cysteine and the closing phenylalanine or tryptophan. A D gene is named only where the DNA matches it firmly. A clone size is listed for some rows: how often the clone was seen (once, few, many), or a class if it is expanded.

J: TRBJ2-5; D: NA; size: many; V: TRBV2; DNA: TGTGCCAGCAGTGTAGTTACCGAGACCCAGTACTTC; CDR3: CASSVVTETQYF
J: TRBJ2-3; D: NA; size: once; V: TRBV4-3; DNA: TGCGCCAGCAGTCGGACTGGTCGTTCCGATACGCAGTATTTT; CDR3: CASSRTGRSDTQYF
J: TRBJ2-3; D: NA; size: NA; V: TRBV5-4; DNA: TGTGCCAGCAGCCAATTTCCGGGAGACACAGATACGCAGTATTTT; CDR3: CASSQFPGDTDTQYF
J: TRBJ2-5; D: TRBD2; size: NA; V: TRBV4-1; DNA: TGCGCCAGCAGCCAAGGGGGTGCGGGGGCCCAGTACTTC; CDR3: CASSQGGAGAQYF
J: TRBJ2-1; D: TRBD2; size: NA; V: TRBV15; DNA: TGTGCCACCAGCAGTGGAGAAACTAGCGGGAGGAGGAATGAGCAGTTCTTC; CDR3: CATSSGETSGRRNEQFF
J: TRBJ2-1; D: NA; size: few; V: TRBV5-6; DNA: TGTGCCAGCAGCTTGGTGAGCGATGAGCAGTTCTTC; CDR3: CASSLVSDEQFF
J: TRBJ2-2; D: TRBD2; size: NA; V: TRBV11-1; DNA: TGTGCCAGCAGCTTAAGCGGCGGGAGGAGGGGGGAGCTGTTTTTT; CDR3: CASSLSGGRRGELFF
J: TRBJ1-1; D: TRBD1; size: many; V: TRBV11-3; DNA: TGTGCCAGCACCGTCCAGGGGGCGGCTTTCTTT; CDR3: CASTVQGAAFF
J: TRBJ1-6; D: TRBD1; size: NA; V: TRBV7-9; DNA: TGTGCCAGCAGGTGGACAGGGTTGGATTCACCCCTCCACTTT; CDR3: CASRWTGLDSPLHF
J: TRBJ2-7; D: NA; size: NA; V: TRBV27; DNA: TGTGCCAGCAGCGAAGCGGGCGCCTACGAGCAGTACTTC; CDR3: CASSEAGAYEQYF
J: TRBJ2-5; D: NA; size: NA; V: TRBV20-1; DNA: TGCAGTGCTAGTAACAAAGAGACCCAGTACTTC; CDR3: CSASNKETQYF
J: TRBJ2-4; D: TRBD1; size: few; V: TRBV18; DNA: TGTGCCAGCTCATCGGCCACAGGGGACAACATTCAGTACTTC; CDR3: CASSSATGDNIQYF
J: TRBJ2-4; D: NA; size: NA; V: TRBV7-2; DNA: TGTGCCAGCAGCCCGGGACTCCTAGCCAAAAACATTCAGTACTTC; CDR3: CASSPGLLAKNIQYF
J: TRBJ1-1; D: TRBD1; size: NA; V: TRBV6-1; DNA: TGTGCCAGCAGTGTGGACAGGGAAACTGAAGCTTTCTTT; CDR3: CASSVDRETEAFF
J: TRBJ2-5; D: TRBD1; size: NA; V: TRBV14; DNA: TGTGCCAGCAGCCAAGAACTTTGGATCGACAGGGGGCTACAAGAGACCCAGTACTTC; CDR3: CASSQELWIDRGLQETQYF
J: TRBJ2-3; D: NA; size: few; V: TRBV4-1; DNA: TGCGCCAGCAGCCAAGTACCCGGGACAGATACGCAGTATTTT; CDR3: CASSQVPGTDTQYF
J: TRBJ2-2; D: TRBD2; size: NA; V: TRBV6-1; DNA: TGTGCCAGCAGTGGGCTAGCGGGAGGGGACACCGGGGAGCTGTTTTTT; CDR3: CASSGLAGGDTGELFF
J: TRBJ2-3; D: TRBD1; size: NA; V: TRBV19; DNA: TGTACCAGTAGTCTGACAGGGGGGGAAGATACGCAGTATTTT; CDR3: CTSSLTGGEDTQYF
J: TRBJ1-2; D: NA; size: NA; V: TRBV18; DNA: TGTGCCAGCTCACGTCAGCAGGGTGGCGGCTACACCTTC; CDR3: CASSRQQGGGYTF
J: TRBJ1-1; D: NA; size: few; V: TRBV5-6; DNA: TGTGCCAGCAGCTTGGCACAGGGTCGGGCTTTCTTT; CDR3: CASSLAQGRAFF
J: TRBJ2-7; D: NA; size: NA; V: TRBV5-4; DNA: TGTGCCAGCAGCTTGCCATTGGCAAAGACCTACGAGCAGTACTTC; CDR3: CASSLPLAKTYEQYF
J: TRBJ2-7; D: TRBD2; size: NA; V: TRBV5-1; DNA: TGCGCCAGCAGCTTGACCATAGCGGGAGGAGGCGAGCAGTACTTC; CDR3: CASSLTIAGGGEQYF
J: TRBJ1-2; D: NA; size: NA; V: TRBV18; DNA: TGTGCCAGTCGGCAAGAGGCTAACTATGGCTACACCTTC; CDR3: CASRQEANYGYTF
J: TRBJ2-5; D: TRBD1; size: NA; V: TRBV10-3; DNA: TGTGCCATCAGGGGAGACAGGGGGCGAGAGGAGACCCAGTACTTC; CDR3: CAIRGDRGREETQYF
J: TRBJ2-7; D: NA; size: few; V: TRBV6-1; DNA: TGTGCCAGCAGTGAATTAGGGGGGGTCTCCGAGCAGTACTTC; CDR3: CASSELGGVSEQYF
J: TRBJ2-1; D: TRBD2; size: few; V: TRBV28; DNA: TGTGCCAGCAGTTTGGGGGGGAGCTCCTACAATGAGCAGTTCTTC; CDR3: CASSLGGSSYNEQFF
J: TRBJ2-7; D: TRBD2; size: NA; V: TRBV6-1; DNA: TGTGCCAGTACTAGCGGGCACTCCTACGAGCAGTACTTC; CDR3: CASTSGHSYEQYF
J: TRBJ2-7; D: NA; size: NA; V: TRBV18; DNA: TGTGCCAGCTTAAAGACCGGGTCATCCTACGAGCAGTACTTC; CDR3: CASLKTGSSYEQYF
J: TRBJ2-5; D: NA; size: NA; V: TRBV5-1; DNA: TGCGCCAGCAGCTTGGTCCAGGGTGCAGAGACCCAGTACTTC; CDR3: CASSLVQGAETQYF
J: TRBJ2-1; D: TRBD2; size: NA; V: TRBV6-1; DNA: TGTGCCAGCAGTGAAAGTGGGGCTAGCGGGATTGGGGGGAATGAGCAGTTCTTC; CDR3: CASSESGASGIGGNEQFF
J: TRBJ2-1; D: TRBD2; size: NA; V: TRBV11-3; DNA: TGTGCCAGCAGACCTAGCGGGAGTAGTAGTGAGCAGTTCTTC; CDR3: CASRPSGSSSEQFF
J: TRBJ1-1; D: TRBD1; size: NA; V: TRBV7-2; DNA: TGTGCCAGCAGCTTTGACAGGGGACGGGGAGCTTTCTTT; CDR3: CASSFDRGRGAFF
J: TRBJ1-5; D: TRBD1; size: NA; V: TRBV2; DNA: TGTGCCAGCAGTGAGAGGGGGGACAGTTTTAGCAATCAGCCCCAGCATTTT; CDR3: CASSERGDSFSNQPQHF
J: TRBJ2-7; D: TRBD2; size: few; V: TRBV29-1; DNA: TGCAGCGTTCGGGAGGGCTTCTACGAGCAGTACTTC; CDR3: CSVREGFYEQYF
J: TRBJ2-4; D: NA; size: once; V: TRBV2; DNA: TGTGCCAGCAGTGGCGGGGCGGAGAAGAAAAACATTCAGTACTTC; CDR3: CASSGGAEKKNIQYF
J: TRBJ1-5; D: NA; size: NA; V: TRBV7-8; DNA: TGTGCCAGCAGCTCCACGGGTGGAAAGGGCAATCAGCCCCAGCATTTT; CDR3: CASSSTGGKGNQPQHF
J: TRBJ2-7; D: NA; size: NA; V: TRBV7-9; DNA: TGTGCCAGCAGCCCCCACCACTCAGCGCCCCACTCCTACGAGCAGTACTTC; CDR3: CASSPHHSAPHSYEQYF
J: TRBJ1-5; D: NA; size: NA; V: TRBV7-2; DNA: TGTGCCAGCAGCTTAGGACAGAGCAGCAATCAGCCCCAGCATTTT; CDR3: CASSLGQSSNQPQHF
J: TRBJ2-5; D: NA; size: NA; V: TRBV29-1; DNA: TGCAGCGTTGTGCGACGGGGGATACTAGAGGGGGAGACCCAGTACTTC; CDR3: CSVVRRGILEGETQYF
J: TRBJ1-2; D: NA; size: NA; V: TRBV10-3; DNA: TGTGCCATCAGTGACCATGACAGTGGGGGGATCTATGGCTACACCTTC; CDR3: CAISDHDSGGIYGYTF
J: TRBJ1-2; D: TRBD1; size: NA; V: TRBV6-5; DNA: TGTGCCAGCAGTTACACTATAGGACAGGGCTCCGGCTACACCTTC; CDR3: CASSYTIGQGSGYTF
J: TRBJ2-3; D: NA; size: NA; V: TRBV6-1; DNA: TGTGCCAGCAGGCAAAGCGGAGGCACAGATACGCAGTATTTT; CDR3: CASRQSGGTDTQYF